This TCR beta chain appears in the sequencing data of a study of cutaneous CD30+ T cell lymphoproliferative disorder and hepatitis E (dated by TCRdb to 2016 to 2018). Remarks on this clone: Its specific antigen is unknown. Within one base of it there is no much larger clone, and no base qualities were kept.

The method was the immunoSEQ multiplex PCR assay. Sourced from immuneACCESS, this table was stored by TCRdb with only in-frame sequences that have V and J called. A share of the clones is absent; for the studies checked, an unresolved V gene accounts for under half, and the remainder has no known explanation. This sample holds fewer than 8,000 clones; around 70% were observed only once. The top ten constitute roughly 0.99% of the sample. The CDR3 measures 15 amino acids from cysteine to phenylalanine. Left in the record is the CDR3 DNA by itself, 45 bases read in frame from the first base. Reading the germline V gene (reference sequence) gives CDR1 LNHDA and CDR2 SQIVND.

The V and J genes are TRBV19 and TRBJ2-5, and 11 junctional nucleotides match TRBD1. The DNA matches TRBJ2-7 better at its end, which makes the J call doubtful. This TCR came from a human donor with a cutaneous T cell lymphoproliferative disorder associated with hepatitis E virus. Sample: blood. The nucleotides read TGTGCCAGTAGTACCGGACAGGGGGCGTTTTACGAGCAGTACTTC. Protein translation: CASSTGQGAFYEQYF.